The entry below gives a single TCR beta chain sequence along with its context. Germline loops: CDR1 SGHTA, CDR2 FQGNSA. V shed 0 bases and J 7 bases; nucleotides not matched to a gene: 8. The CDR3 length is 15 residues. The record originates from a study of blood T cell repertoires in COVID-19. Looking at the study overall: Some COVID-19 samples were acute and others convalescent; all came from the United States, Italy and Spain. Nucleic acid was either cDNA or gDNA, and it came from T cells, B-cell-depleted T cells, or PBMCs.

Original handling: Cell counts per sample came from amplifying reference gene primers. Sequencing was performed with immunoSEQ multiplex PCR; in TCRdb, only in-frame clones are kept and a portion is missing. D and trimming come from the DNA, and the V and J calls and clone size come from that table. This sample has about 180,000 clones, with roughly nine tenths found just once. The chain joins TRBV7-2 to TRBJ1-2; the match to TRBD1 covers 7 bases. The sequenced sample consisted of peripheral blood. This receptor was taken from a man between 18 and 35 years old who had recovered from COVID-19. The DNA for the CDR3 is TGTGCCAGCAGCTTAGCAGGGGGCTCCCCCGGTGGCTACACCTTC. Encoded protein: CASSLAGGSPGGYTF.